This TCR beta chain is from a study of T cells in Graves' hyperthyroidism and ophthalmopathy. RNA transcripts provided the source from which TCR beta CDR3 regions were amplified. First-round RT-PCR with HTBI primers amplified the TCR CDR3 region. One entry per CDR3 protein results from TCRdb running MiXCR on the multiplex PCR reads. The sample includes about 350,000 distinct CDR3 sequences, about a sixth seen only once; the top ten take roughly 35%. The germline V and J ends were trimmed by 3 bases and 5 bases, with 8 bases remaining between them. The CDR3 is made up of 12 amino acids. CDR1 is SGHRS and CDR2 is YFSETQ in the germline V gene. Diagnoses were established using clinical symptoms, serum thyroxine and TRAb, thyroid ultrasound and orbital computed tomography.

The sequence came from a woman younger than 45 with Graves' hyperthyroidism that later progressed to Graves' ophthalmopathy. The chain carries TRBV5-1 and TRBJ1-1; D unresolved. Sequencing was done on a sample of blood. CDR3 residues: CASSSEPTEAFF. The CDR3 nucleotides read TGCGCCAGCAGCTCCGAACCGACTGAAGCTTTCTTT. The entire variable domain, with the rest obtained from reference TRBV5-1 and TRBJ1-1, is as follows: KAGVTQTPRYLIKTRGQQVTLSCSPISGHRSVSWYQQTPGQGLQFLFEYFSETQRNKGNFPGRFSGRQFSNSRSEMNVSTLELGDSALYLCASSSEPTEAFFGQGTRLTVV.